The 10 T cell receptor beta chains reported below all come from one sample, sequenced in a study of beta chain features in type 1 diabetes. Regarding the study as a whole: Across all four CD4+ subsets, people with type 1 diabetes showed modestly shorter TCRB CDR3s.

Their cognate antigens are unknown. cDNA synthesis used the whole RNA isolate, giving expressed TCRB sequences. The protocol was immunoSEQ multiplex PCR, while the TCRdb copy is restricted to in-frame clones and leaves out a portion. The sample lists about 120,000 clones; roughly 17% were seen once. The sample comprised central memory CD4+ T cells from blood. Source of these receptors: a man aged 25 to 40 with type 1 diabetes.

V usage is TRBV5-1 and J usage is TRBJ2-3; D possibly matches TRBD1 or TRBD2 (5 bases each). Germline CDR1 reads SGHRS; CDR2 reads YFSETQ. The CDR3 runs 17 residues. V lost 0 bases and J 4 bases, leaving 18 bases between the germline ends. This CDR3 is CASSLEGTGIPPDTQYF. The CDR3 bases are TGCGCCAGCAGCTTGGAAGGGACCGGCATACCGCCAGATACGCAGTATTTT.

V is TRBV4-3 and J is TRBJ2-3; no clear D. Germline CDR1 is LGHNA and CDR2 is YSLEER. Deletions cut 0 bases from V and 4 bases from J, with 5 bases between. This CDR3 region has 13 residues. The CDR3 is CASSQELADTQYF. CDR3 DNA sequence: TGCGCCAGCAGCCAAGAATTGGCAGATACGCAGTATTTT.

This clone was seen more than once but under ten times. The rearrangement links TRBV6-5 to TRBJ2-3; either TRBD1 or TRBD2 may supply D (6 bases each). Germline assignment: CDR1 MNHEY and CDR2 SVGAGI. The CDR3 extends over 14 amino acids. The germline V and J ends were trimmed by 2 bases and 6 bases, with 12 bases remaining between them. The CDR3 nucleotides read TGTGCCAGCAGTTACAGGGGGGACTTGGATACGCAGTATTTT. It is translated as CASSYRGDLDTQYF.

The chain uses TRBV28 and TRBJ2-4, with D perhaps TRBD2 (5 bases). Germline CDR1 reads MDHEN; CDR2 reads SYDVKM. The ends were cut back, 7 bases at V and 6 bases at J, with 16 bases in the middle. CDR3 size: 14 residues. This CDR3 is CASTGLGWGNIQYF. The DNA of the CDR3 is TGTGCCAGCACGGGGTTGGGGTGGGGAAACATTCAGTACTTC.

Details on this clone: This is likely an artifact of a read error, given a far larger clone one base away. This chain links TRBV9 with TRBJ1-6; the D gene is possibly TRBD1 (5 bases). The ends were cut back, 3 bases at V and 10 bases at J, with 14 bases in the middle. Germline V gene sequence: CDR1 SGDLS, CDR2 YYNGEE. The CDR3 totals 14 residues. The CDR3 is CASSARIWGSPLHF. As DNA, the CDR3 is TGTGCCAGCAGCGCCCGTATCTGGGGCTCACCCCTCCACTTT.

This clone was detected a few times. This chain's CDR3 is CASSVGQTPYGYTF. In nucleotides, the CDR3 is TGTGCCAGCAGTGTGGGACAGACTCCGTATGGCTACACCTTC. The genes are TRBV28 and TRBJ1-2; 7 bases are a match to TRBD1. CDR3 length equals 14 residues. The germline V gene encodes CDR1 MDHEN and CDR2 SYDVKM. The V and J ends lost 5 bases and 5 bases, in that order; junction bases with no gene match: 8.

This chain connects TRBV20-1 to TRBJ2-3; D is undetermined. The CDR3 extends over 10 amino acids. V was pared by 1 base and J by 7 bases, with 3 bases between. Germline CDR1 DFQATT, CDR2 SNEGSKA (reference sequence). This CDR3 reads CSARGYTQYF. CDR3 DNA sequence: TGCAGTGCTAGAGGGTATACGCAGTATTTT.

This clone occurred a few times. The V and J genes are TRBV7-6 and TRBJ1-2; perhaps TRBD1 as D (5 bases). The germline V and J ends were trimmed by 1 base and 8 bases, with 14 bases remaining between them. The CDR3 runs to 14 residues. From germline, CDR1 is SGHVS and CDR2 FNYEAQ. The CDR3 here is CASSLDRDGRGYTF. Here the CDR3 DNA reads TGTGCCAGCAGCTTAGACCGGGACGGGAGGGGCTACACCTTC. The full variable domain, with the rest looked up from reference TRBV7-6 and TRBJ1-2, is GAGVSQSPRYKVTKRGQDVALRCDPISGHVSLYWYRQALGQGPEFLTYFNYEAQQDKSGLPNDRFSAERPEGSISTLTIQRTEQRDSAMYRCASSLDRDGRGYTFGSGTRLTVV.

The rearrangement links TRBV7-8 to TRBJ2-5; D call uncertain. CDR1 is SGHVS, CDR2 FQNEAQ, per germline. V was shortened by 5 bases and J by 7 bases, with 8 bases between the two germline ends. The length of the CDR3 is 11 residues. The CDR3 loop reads CASSPLSTQYF. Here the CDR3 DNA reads TGTGCCAGCAGCCCTCTTTCGACCCAGTACTTC.

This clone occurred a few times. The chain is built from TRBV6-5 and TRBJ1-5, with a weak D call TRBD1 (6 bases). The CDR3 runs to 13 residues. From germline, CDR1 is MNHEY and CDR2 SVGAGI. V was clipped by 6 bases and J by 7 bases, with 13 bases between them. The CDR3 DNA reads TGTGCCAGCAGCCCAACAGGGCACCAGCCCCAGCATTTT. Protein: CASSPTGHQPQHF.